This TCR beta chain was documented in a study of cytomegalovirus exposure and HLA in healthy donors (dated by TCRdb to about 2017). Study-level background: An earlier analysis of 587 of the donors reported 250 to 300 Gb of sequence data and 117 million unique TCR beta sequences obtained from about 200 million T cells. Every repertoire in the discovery cohort had been generated on one and the same sequencing platform. The study combined high-throughput TCR immunosequencing, statistical association of individual TCRs with disease status, and machine learning to predict cytomegalovirus infection status. Of the 350 to 450 genotyped donors, approximately 83% fell in the genetic ancestry cluster associated with self-reported Caucasian donors. Rather than drawing on any new phenotypic data, the later analysis identified candidate immune exposures from TCR beta sequences and the way those sequences occurred across donors. A later analysis re-analyzed previously published TCR beta repertoires from 550 to 700 donors and added high-resolution HLA genotyping to study TCR occurrence patterns. Typing coverage varied by locus: roughly 620-640 donors for A, B, C, DRB1 and DQB1; some 520 for DQA1; nearly 610 for DPA1; 400 to 480 for DPB1. Donor age, sex, ethnicity and CMV serostatus were compiled together with the repertoire data. The study profiled the T cell repertoires of under 700 subjects by immunosequencing and related them to cytomegalovirus serostatus. Along with the 666-subject first cohort, a separate validation cohort of roughly 110 different subjects was used. An earlier analysis of about 620 of the donors applied high-throughput TCR beta sequencing to assess whether each TCR beta V gene segment acted as functional or pseudogenic. Among around 400 genotyped donors of the cohort, an average of approximately 240,000 unique TCR beta nucleotide sequences was sequenced per donor, of which about 20% were non-productive. In a later genetic analysis, genome-wide SNP genotypes for 398 of the 666 donors were used, and that subset was treated as a discovery cohort. Because of strong linkage in the cohort, roughly five DR-DQ haplotypes were treated as single units for association and clustering. The aim of the study was to test whether cataloging public T cell receptors could identify signatures of past pathogen exposure. HLA typing covered class I and class II loci at four-digit resolution. Approximately 300 gigabases of sequencing data and around 80 million unique TCR sequences made up an early release that covered approximately 650 HLA-typed donors. Here is what the overall study found, with its caveats: The study listed 170 or so TCR beta chains as associated with cytomegalovirus. Compared with the approximately 720-donor mean, donors in an Asian-associated ancestry cluster had fewer N-insertions in productive TCRs, according to a later genetic analysis. Compared with equally common non-associated chains, HLA-associated TCR beta chains in a later analysis were more clonally expanded and had lower generation probabilities. In vitro tests confirmed that a few of the cytomegalovirus-associated TCR beta chains recognize cytomegalovirus antigens. According to a later analysis, TCR association rates differed among HLA loci, with DRB1 alleles showing the most associated TCRs and HLA-C alleles showing the fewest. A later analysis reported that several top co-occurrence clusters appeared linked to parvovirus B19, influenza, CMV and Epstein-Barr virus. A further reported finding was that TCR beta sequences accurately predicted the HLA-A and HLA-B alleles for most subjects in the first cohort. The cohort was sequenced for TCR beta chains only, and without alpha or paired-chain data the features that could be detected were limited. Because HLA typing was unavailable for some donors at each locus, only the typed subset was used in association tests. A later analysis associated roughly 17,000 TCR beta sequences with specific HLA alleles at a false discovery rate of 0.05. Some IMGT-functional V segments, including TRBV6-2 and TRBV6-3, could not be distinguished by the 87-base-pair reads and were therefore excluded. In a later analysis, most CMV-associated TCR beta chains were found to appear HLA-restricted, with HLA associations seemingly driven largely by CMV exposure. Roughly uniform sequencing depth across donors was assumed in presence/absence analyses, although this assumption may not hold. The only immune exposure information available for the cohort was CMV serostatus. Cytomegalovirus status was reported to be diagnosed by the classifier with high specificity and sensitivity in both the original and validation cohorts. In a later genetic analysis, a missense DCLRE1C variant was associated with V-gene and J-gene trimming of TCR beta chains, and the association was replicated in an independent cohort. Linkage disequilibrium might explain the correlated functional status among segregating V segments, but an unknown experimental factor could not be ruled out. When HLA alleles, especially DR and DQ, strongly co-occurred, TCR associations were difficult to assign to individual alleles. The sequencing pipeline was judged likely to have produced a cluster of highly shared sequence variants as a technical artifact. Broadly in line with IMGT annotations, most TCR beta V segments showed up in productive rearrangements about 87% or about 30% of the time in an earlier analysis of under 700 of the donors. Across donors, most TCR sequences were observed very rarely, whereas some public TCRs were present in many individuals. Roughly 17 rarely observed V segments, including chromosome 9 orphons, were excluded from the earlier analysis of about 600 of the donors because counts were too low. The authors suggested that the approach could potentially be generalized to other disease states and immunological phenotypes.

The receptor library was made with the immunoSEQ multiplex PCR assay. For the multiplex PCR, a mixture combining 60 forward primers for TCR Vbeta segments and 13 reverse primers for TCR Jbeta segments was used. The CDR3 region of rearranged TCR beta genes was amplified from genomic DNA with a multiplex PCR assay. On the Illumina HiSeq System, the amplified TCR beta libraries were sequenced as 87-base-pair reads. In the paper's pipeline: A later analysis tallied 75 million to 95 million unique TCR beta chains across the approximately 670 repertoires, and some 12 million of those chains were shared by two or more donors. Raw reads were error-corrected and collapsed into unique sequences by a nearest-neighbor algorithm in which closely related sequences were merged to remove PCR and sequencing errors. Alignment of CDR3 sequences to IMGT reference sequences was used to assign V, D and J gene segments. For a sequence to be retained, at least a six-nucleotide match to both a V gene segment and a J gene segment was required. Rearrangements were called productive when the CDR3 lacked stop codons and stayed in frame with V and J; all others were non-productive. Following IMGT convention, CDR3 was defined as the stretch from the second conserved V-encoded cysteine to the conserved J-encoded phenylalanine. Sequences without an unambiguous match to a single V gene segment were excluded from the earlier analysis of 587 of the donors. An earlier analysis of almost 600 of the donors classified V segments as functional when productive rearrangements were above 56.7% and as segregating when the standard deviation between donors was above 5%. To diagnose cytomegalovirus status from the catalog of TCR beta chain sequences, a statistical classification framework was built. In a later analysis, TCR nucleotide sequences were compared against IMGT/GENE-DB human TR gene sequences so that V and J genes could be assigned. A later analysis assigned CDR3 sequences and most-parsimonious VDJ recombination scenarios with the TCRdist pipeline. In a later analysis, each TCR beta chain was defined by its CDR3 amino acid sequence together with its V-gene family, and reads lacking a unique V-gene family were excluded. A later analysis removed 550 to 650 highly shared, low-generation-probability nucleotide sequences to deal with suspected cross-contamination and a sequencing artifact. For each public chain, a later analysis derived a clonal expansion index from normalized ranks of inferred template counts within each repertoire. In a later analysis, generation probabilities were computed with a VDJ recombination model fitted to out-of-frame rearrangements, and the resulting probabilities were checked against IGoR. In a later analysis, hypergeometric tests were used to score TCR-TCR, TCR-HLA and TCR-CMV co-occurrence, with a repertoire-size bias correction applied to TCR pairs. In a later analysis, false discovery rates were estimated by permuting HLA or CMV assignments 20 times. In a later analysis, co-occurring TCRs were grouped with DBSCAN, and TCRdist sequence similarity was added when clustering was performed within HLA-allele-positive subsets. Repertoires with fewer than 30,000 or more than 120,000 public chains, plus five repertoires with anomalous nucleotide sharing, were excluded from co-occurrence clustering. This immuneACCESS table, as held by TCRdb, lists in-frame sequences with V and J called but not all clones. Of the missing ones, under half trace to an unresolved V gene in checked studies; the others have no known cause. V and J calls and clone size come straight from that table; D and trimming were deduced from the DNA. The sample yields 100,000 to 150,000 clones; about 80% were counted once. Of the sample, 1% to 1.5% is held by the ten largest clones.

The cohort was made up of approximately 670 healthy bone marrow donors. At the time of sampling, all cohort members were nominally healthy, though unrecorded immune exposures were likely present. The donor tested CMV seronegative and was one of the 352 seronegative cohort members. Each donor provided a peripheral blood sample, and peripheral blood mononuclear cells were used for TCR beta sequencing. The Qiagen DNeasy Blood Extraction Kit was used to extract genomic DNA from the blood cell samples. CDR1 LNHDA and CDR2 SQIVND are derived from the germline V gene (reference sequence). Including cysteine and phenylalanine, the CDR3 has 15 amino acids. Here the CDR3 DNA is all that survives: 45 bases in frame from base 1. V and J are trimmed by 7 bases and 3 bases, and the gene matches miss 5 bases of the junction. Of note for this clone: The target of this receptor is not known. No much larger clonotype is one base removed from it; base qualities were not supplied.

The sequence came from a girl aged 2 to 10 in good health and CMV-seronegative. This chain is built from TRBV19 and TRBJ1-6, with TRBD1 identical over 8 junction bases. Sequenced sample: PBMCs. The CDR3 protein: CASTKTGVYNSPLHF. The DNA sequence reads TGTGCCAGTACTAAGACAGGGGTCTATAATTCACCCCTCCACTTT.